Below are 2 T cell receptor beta chains sequenced from a single sample in a study of T cell responses to AZD1222 COVID-19 vaccine. Repertoires were generated with immunoSEQ multiplex PCR, while TCRdb's copy carries only in-frame clones and drops some. Of under 70,000 clones listed, 76% are singletons. The input for sequencing was peripheral blood, taken on day 0 of AZD1222 vaccination. These receptors originate from an adult in good health.

This clone was counted a few times. J is TRBJ2-7 and V is TRBV27; a weak D match, TRBD1 (5 bases). Germline values: CDR1 MNHEY, CDR2 SMNVEV (reference sequence). This CDR3 spans 14 amino acids. With 3 bases removed from V and 7 bases from J, the gap between germline ends came to 16 bases. In DNA form, the CDR3 reads TGTGCCAGCAGTTTGAGTCAGGGAACGCGGGAGCAGTACTTC. It translates to CASSLSQGTREQYF.

The J gene is TRBJ1-6, the V gene TRBV21-1; the table's D call TRBD1 went unverified against the DNA. TRBV21-1 has pseudogene status. CDR3 length equals 16 residues. The CDR3 protein is CASSKGSWDRASPLHF. The CDR3 DNA reads as TGTGCCAGCAGCAAAGGTTCCTGGGACAGGGCCTCACCCCTCCACTTT.